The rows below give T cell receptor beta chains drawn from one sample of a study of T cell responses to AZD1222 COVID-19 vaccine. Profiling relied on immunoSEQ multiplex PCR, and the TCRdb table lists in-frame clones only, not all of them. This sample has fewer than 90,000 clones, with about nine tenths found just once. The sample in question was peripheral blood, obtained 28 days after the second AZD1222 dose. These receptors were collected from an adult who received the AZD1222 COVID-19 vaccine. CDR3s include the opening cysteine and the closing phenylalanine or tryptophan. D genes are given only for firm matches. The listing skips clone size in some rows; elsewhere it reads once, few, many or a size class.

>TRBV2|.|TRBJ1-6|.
TGTGCCAGCAGGGCGGAGGGGCTTCGGGGTTCACCCCTCCACTTT
CASRAEGLRGSPLHF
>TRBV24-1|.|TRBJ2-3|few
TGTGCCACCAGTGATCCAGGGGGCACAGATACGCAGTATTTT
CATSDPGGTDTQYF
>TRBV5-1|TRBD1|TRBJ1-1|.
TGCGCCAGCAGCCCTGGGGACAGGATGAACACTGAAGCTTTCTTT
CASSPGDRMNTEAFF
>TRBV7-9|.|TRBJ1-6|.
TGTGCCAGCAGCTCACACAGGGACTATAATTCACCCCTCCACTTT
CASSSHRDYNSPLHF
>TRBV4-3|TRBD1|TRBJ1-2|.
TGCGCCAGCAGCCAAGATCGGAGTCAGGGGGTCTATGGCTACACCTTC
CASSQDRSQGVYGYTF
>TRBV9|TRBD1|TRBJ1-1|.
TGTGCCAGCAGCGGCGGGACAGAAAACACTGAAGCTTTCTTT
CASSGGTENTEAFF
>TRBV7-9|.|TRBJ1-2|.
TGTGCCAGCAACCCCCGATCACAGTTCTATGGCTACACCTTC
CASNPRSQFYGYTF
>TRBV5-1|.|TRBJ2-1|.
TGCGCCAGCAGCTTAATACAAGACAATGAGCAGTTCTTC
CASSLIQDNEQFF
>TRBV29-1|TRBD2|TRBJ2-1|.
TGCAGCGTTGAAGAGGCTAGCGGGGGAGACCGGTACAATGAGCAGTTCTTC
CSVEEASGGDRYNEQFF
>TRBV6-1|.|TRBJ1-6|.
TGTGCCAGCAGTGATGTGGCGCTCCACTTT
CASSDVALHF
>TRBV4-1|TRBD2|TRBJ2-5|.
TGCGCCAGCAGCCGGGGGACTAGCGGGAGCAATCTCCAAGAGACCCAGTACTTC
CASSRGTSGSNLQETQYF
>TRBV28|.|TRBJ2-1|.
TGTGCCAGCAGTTCATCGGTCGAAGCGTTCTTC
CASSSSVEAFF
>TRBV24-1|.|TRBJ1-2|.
TGTGCCACCAGTGATCCGCAAACCGGTTATGGCTACACCTTC
CATSDPQTGYGYTF
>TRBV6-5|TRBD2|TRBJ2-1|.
TGTGCCAGCAGTCGGACTAGCGGGGCCTACAATGAGCAGTTCTTC
CASSRTSGAYNEQFF
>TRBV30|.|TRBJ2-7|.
TGTGCCTGGAGGAGGTTGGCGCCTGGAGAGCAGTACTTC
CAWRRLAPGEQYF
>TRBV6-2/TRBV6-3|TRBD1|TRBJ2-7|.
TGTGCCAGCAGTTACTCTCCTAGACAGGGCAACTACGAGCAGTACTTC
CASSYSPRQGNYEQYF
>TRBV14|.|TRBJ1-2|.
TGTGCCAGCAGCCAAGAAGTTGGGTTGGGAGGCTACACCTTC
CASSQEVGLGGYTF
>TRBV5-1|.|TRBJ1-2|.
TGCGCCAGCAGCTTGGTTACGGGGCAGGGGCAGGGCTACACCTTC
CASSLVTGQGQGYTF
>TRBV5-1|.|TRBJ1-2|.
TGCGCCAGCAGCTTGGAGGGAATTAACTATGGCTACACCTTC
CASSLEGINYGYTF
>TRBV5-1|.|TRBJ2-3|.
TGCGCCAGCAGCCTTGGGGTAGCGATGTTGGATACGCAGTATTTT
CASSLGVAMLDTQYF
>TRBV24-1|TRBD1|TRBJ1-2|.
TGTGCCACCAGTGATACCCCGGGACAGGGTGAGGGCTACACCTTC
CATSDTPGQGEGYTF
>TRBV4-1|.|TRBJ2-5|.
TGCGCCAGCAGCCGCGGCGGGGGCCTACAAGAGACCCAGTACTTC
CASSRGGGLQETQYF
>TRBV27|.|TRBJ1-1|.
TGTGCCAGCAGCCCCAGACAAGGCGCTGAAGCTTTCTTT
CASSPRQGAEAFF
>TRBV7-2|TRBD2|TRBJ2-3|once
TGTGCCAGCAGCTTAGGGACTAGCGGCGGGACAGATACGCAGTATTTT
CASSLGTSGGTDTQYF
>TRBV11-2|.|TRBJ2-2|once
TGTGCCAGCAGCTTGGTCCGTGGCGGGGAGCTGTTTTTT
CASSLVRGGELFF
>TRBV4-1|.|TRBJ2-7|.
TGCGCCAGCAGCCAAATGGTGGGGGCCTACGAGCAGTACTTC
CASSQMVGAYEQYF
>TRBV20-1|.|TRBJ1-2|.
TGCAGTGTGACAGTAAACTATGGCTACACCTTC
CSVTVNYGYTF
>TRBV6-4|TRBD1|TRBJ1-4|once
TGTGCCAGCAGTGTCACAGGGGGGACGAATGAAAAACTGTTTTTT
CASSVTGGTNEKLFF
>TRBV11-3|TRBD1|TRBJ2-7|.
TGTGCCAGCAGCCCCGGGGACAGGGGGTTCGACGAGCAGTACTTC
CASSPGDRGFDEQYF
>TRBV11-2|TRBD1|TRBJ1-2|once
TGTGCCAGCAGCCCTCGGACAGGAGCTAACTATGGCTACACCTTC
CASSPRTGANYGYTF
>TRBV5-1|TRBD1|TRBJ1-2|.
TGCGCCAGCAGCTTGACAGGGGTGGACTATGGCTACACCTTC
CASSLTGVDYGYTF
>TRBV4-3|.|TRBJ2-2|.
TGCGCCAGCAGCCAAGTGGTGGTGGGGACCGGGGAGCTGTTTTTT
CASSQVVVGTGELFF
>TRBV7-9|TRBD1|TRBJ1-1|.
TGTGCCAGCACCCACCTGGACAGGGGGACTGAAGCTTTCTTT
CASTHLDRGTEAFF
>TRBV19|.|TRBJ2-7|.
TGTGCCAGTAGTATAGGCGGGCTAGCCGGCGAGCAGTACTTC
CASSIGGLAGEQYF
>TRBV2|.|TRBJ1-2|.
TGTGCCAGCAGTACGCAAGAAGTTCCTAACTATGGCTACACCTTC
CASSTQEVPNYGYTF
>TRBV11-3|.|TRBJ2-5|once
TGTGCCAGCAGCAGCATAAGAGAGACCCAGTACTTC
CASSSIRETQYF
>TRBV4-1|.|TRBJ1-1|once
TGCGCCAGCAGCCAAGGAAGTCTCTCGGGGGGAGCTTTCTTT
CASSQGSLSGGAFF
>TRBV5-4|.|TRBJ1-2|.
TGTGCCAGCAGCTCGTCAGGGGCCCCGCGTGGCTACACCTTC
CASSSSGAPRGYTF
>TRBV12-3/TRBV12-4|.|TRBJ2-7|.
TGTGCCAGCAGTTTACGGTGGGCCTACGAGCAGTACTTC
CASSLRWAYEQYF
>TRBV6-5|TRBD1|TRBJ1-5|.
TGTGCCAGCAGAAGACAGGGTCCTCAGCCCCAGCATTTT
CASRRQGPQPQHF
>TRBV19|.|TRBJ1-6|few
TGTGCCAGTAGTATGGAGGCTTCTTCACCCCTCCACTTT
CASSMEASSPLHF
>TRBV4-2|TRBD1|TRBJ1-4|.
TGTGCCAGCAGCCAAGATGGGGGACAGGGTTTTGAAAAACTGTTTTTT
CASSQDGGQGFEKLFF
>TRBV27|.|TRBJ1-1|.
TGTGCCAGCAGTTTATTATGGCCGTCGAACACTGAAGCTTTCTTT
CASSLLWPSNTEAFF
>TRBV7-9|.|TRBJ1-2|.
TGTGCCAGCAGCTTAGCGCTGGGGGGCTATGGCTACACCTTC
CASSLALGGYGYTF
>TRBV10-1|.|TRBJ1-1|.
TGCGCCAGCAGCCACAAAACAGGGTTGAGCACTGAAGCTTTCTTT
CASSHKTGLSTEAFF
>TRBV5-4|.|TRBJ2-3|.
TGTGCCAGCAGCTTTCAGTCGGATACGCAGTATTTT
CASSFQSDTQYF
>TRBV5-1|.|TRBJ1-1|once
TGCGCCAGCAGCTTGTATGAGCTGAACACTGAAGCTTTCTTT
CASSLYELNTEAFF
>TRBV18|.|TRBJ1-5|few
TGTGCCAGTAACCACGGAACCAATCAGCCCCAGCATTTT
CASNHGTNQPQHF
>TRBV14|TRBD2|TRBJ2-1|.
TGTGCCAGCAGCCGGACTAGCGGGGGCCTGTACAATGAGCAGTTCTTC
CASSRTSGGLYNEQFF
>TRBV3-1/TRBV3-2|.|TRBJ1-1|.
TGTGCCAGCAGTTACCGTTGGGACACTGAAGCTTTCTTT
CASSYRWDTEAFF
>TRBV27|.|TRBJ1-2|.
TGTGCCAGCAGTACGACAGTTAACTATGGCTACACCTTC
CASSTTVNYGYTF
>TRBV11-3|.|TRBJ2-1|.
TGTGCCAGCAGCTTAGTTAGTGGGCAGGAGCAGTTCTTC
CASSLVSGQEQFF
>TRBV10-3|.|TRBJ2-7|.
TGTGCCATCAGTGAGGACAGTTCTTACGAGCAGTACTTC
CAISEDSSYEQYF
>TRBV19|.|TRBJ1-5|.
TGTGCCAGTAGTATAGCTAATCAGCCCCAGCATTTT
CASSIANQPQHF